The T cell receptor beta chain described here comes from a study of cytomegalovirus exposure and HLA in healthy donors. Both 60 Vbeta primers and 13 Jbeta primers went into the PCR. Assay used: immunoSEQ multiplex PCR; TCRdb lists only in-frame clones, some missing. This sample has 100,000 or so clones, with 62% found just once. On this clone: The antigen is unknown.

CDR3 size: 14 residues. Germline values: CDR1 MRHNA, CDR2 SNTAGT. J was trimmed by 1 base and V by 5 bases; bases with no gene match: 2. Points from the study as a whole: The study had only CMV serostatus as immune exposure information.

Sequences were obtained from PBMCs. The chain recombines TRBV6-4 with TRBJ2-3; 8 bases map to TRBD2. The sequence was collected from a woman in her 30s in good health and CMV-seropositive. The CDR3 region has the DNA TGTGCCAGCAGTCCGACTAGCGGCACAGATACGCAGTATTTT. Translation gives CASSPTSGTDTQYF.